The 5 T cell receptor beta chains presented below share a single source sample, sequenced in a study of cytomegalovirus exposure and HLA in healthy donors. The PCR used 60 Vbeta and 13 Jbeta primers. This table comes from immunoSEQ multiplex PCR, and its TCRdb copy is limited to in-frame clones, with some not included. The sample has 100,000 to 120,000 clones, roughly 78% seen once. Input material: PBMCs. The receptors come from a woman aged 25 to 39 in good health and CMV-seronegative.

The chain recombines TRBV7-9 with TRBJ2-5; D call uncertain. Germline V gene data show CDR1 as SEHNR and CDR2 as FQNEAQ (reference sequence). The CDR3 consists of 15 residues. V lost 3 bases and J lost 0, with 11 bases in between. CDR3 sequence reads: CASSFPLEYQETQYF. DNA of the CDR3: TGTGCCAGCAGCTTCCCCCTCGAGTACCAAGAGACCCAGTACTTC.

The chain has TRBV5-1 and TRBJ2-7; 7 bases agree with TRBD2. The trim removed 2 bases at V and 5 bases at J, leaving 7 bases unmatched. The CDR3 runs to 14 residues. CDR1 is SGHRS, CDR2 YFSETQ, per germline. This CDR3 reads CASSFLSGRDEQYF. The CDR3 DNA reads as TGCGCCAGCAGCTTTCTCTCAGGGAGGGACGAGCAGTACTTC.

The CDR3 region is CASSLDIQGAGSPLHF. The CDR3 DNA follows: TGCGCCAGCAGCTTGGATATACAGGGGGCCGGTTCACCCCTCCACTTT. J is TRBJ1-6 and V is TRBV5-1, with TRBD1 matching over 9 bases. V lost 0 bases, J lost 9 bases, and 7 bases stayed unmatched. CDR1 SGHRS and CDR2 YFSETQ come from the germline V gene. This CDR3 has 16 amino acids.

The chain carries TRBV4-3 and TRBJ2-2, with 7 bases matching TRBD1. Germline lookup yields CDR1 LGHNA and CDR2 YSLEER. The ends lost 5 bases at V and 0 bases at J; junction bases unmatched: 6. This CDR3 has 16 residues. CDR3 bases: TGCGCCAGCAGCACCGGGACAGCCACGAACACCGGGGAGCTGTTTTTT. Its translation: CASSTGTATNTGELFF.

V is TRBV7-6 and J is TRBJ1-4; D is undetermined. Germline V gene data show CDR1 as SGHVS and CDR2 as FNYEAQ. V was clipped by 1 base and J by 4 bases, with 10 bases between them. This CDR3 region has 15 residues. CDR3 nucleotides: TGTGCCAGCAGCTTAGATCGGCAGGTTAATGAAAAACTGTTTTTT. Its translation is CASSLDRQVNEKLFF.